These 10 T cell receptor beta chains were all obtained from the same sample, sequenced in a study of T-cell reconstitution after alpha-beta-depleted transplantation in children. Unique molecular identifiers were used in preparing the TCRbeta library. Using its own MiXCR run on the PCR reads, TCRdb lists one record per CDR3 protein. Of 84,000 or so distinct CDR3 sequences listed, roughly a sixth were seen once; the top ten hold around 20%. Specimen: PBMCs, mostly from graft donor cells, collected 180 days after TCRalphabeta/CD19-depleted stem cell transplant. The receptors shown here come from a male patient between 2 and 10 years old who had a stem cell transplant for acute lymphoblastic leukemia, so the T cells may come from the graft donor.

CDR3 in amino acids: CASSLNLPGSNQPQHF. The CDR3, as DNA: TGCGCCAGCAGCCTCAACCTCCCCGGTAGCAATCAGCCCCAGCATTTT. This chain uses TRBV4-1 with TRBJ1-5; no definite D call. Per the germline V gene, CDR1 is MGHRA and CDR2 is YSYEKL. Trimming stripped 4 bases from V and 0 bases from J, with 13 bases between. This CDR3 region has 16 residues.

This clonotype was counted ten times or more. The CDR3, as DNA: TGCAACCCGACGGAACTAATCTATGGCTACACCTTC. Amino acids: CNPTELIYGYTF. This chain uses TRBV20-1 with TRBJ1-2, with D unclear. CDR3 length: 12 amino acids. The germline V gene encodes CDR1 DFQATT and CDR2 SNEGSKA (reference sequence).

V gene TRBV19 combines with J gene TRBJ1-1; possible D gene TRBD1, 6 bases. The germline V gene has CDR1 LNHDA and CDR2 SQIVND (reference sequence). This CDR3 spans 13 amino acids. Trimming stripped 5 bases from V and 0 bases from J, with 7 bases between. The CDR3 sequence: CASSGQLNTEAFF. CDR3 bases: TGTGCCAGTAGTGGACAGTTGAACACTGAAGCTTTCTTT.

The gene calls are TRBV10-2 and TRBJ2-3; TRBD2 matches 11 bases. The V and J ends lost 0 bases and 1 base, in that order; junction bases with no gene match: 3. The CDR3 runs 17 residues. From germline, CDR1 is WSHSY and CDR2 SAAADI. The CDR3 region is CASSESKGLAGTDTQYF. In nucleotides, the CDR3 is TGCGCCAGCAGTGAGTCCAAGGGACTAGCGGGCACAGATACGCAGTATTTT.

The rearrangement joins TRBV6-5 to TRBJ1-1; a weak D match, TRBD1 (5 bases). Germline CDR1 MNHEY, CDR2 SVGAGI. The CDR3 spans 12 residues. V was trimmed by 6 bases and J by 7 bases, leaving 12 bases between them. DNA for the CDR3: TGTGCCAGCAGCTCGGCGGGGGTTGAAGCTTTCTTT. Translation gives CASSSAGVEAFF.

The chain uses TRBV29-1 and TRBJ2-7; maybe TRBD1 (5 bases). Germline lookup yields CDR1 SQVTM and CDR2 ANQGSEA. The CDR3 runs to 13 residues. V shed 3 bases and J shed 4 bases, with 13 bases lying between them. The CDR3 is CSVEAQGLYEQYF. DNA for the CDR3: TGCAGCGTTGAGGCGCAGGGCCTTTACGAGCAGTACTTC.

The chain uses TRBV7-9 and TRBJ2-5; D may be TRBD1 (6 bases). The ends were cut back, 6 bases at V and 3 bases at J, with 14 bases in the middle. The germline V gene encodes CDR1 SEHNR and CDR2 FQNEAQ (reference sequence). This CDR3 is built from 14 residues. The CDR3 bases are TGTGCCAGCAGTCAGGACAGTCATGAAGAGACCCAGTACTTC. It is translated as CASSQDSHEETQYF.

This clonotype has just a few counts. V is TRBV20-1 and J is TRBJ2-2; 8 positions match TRBD2. V lost 1 base to trimming and J lost 4 bases; unmatched junction nucleotides: 5. Germline V gene data show CDR1 as DFQATT and CDR2 as SNEGSKA (reference sequence). The CDR3 totals 15 residues. This chain's CDR3 is CSARAPGLGTGELFF. CDR3 coding DNA: TGCAGTGCTAGAGCCCCGGGACTAGGCACCGGGGAGCTGTTTTTT.

J is TRBJ1-5 and V is TRBV20-1; TRBD1 matches 9 bases. This CDR3 has 15 amino acids. The junction had 3 bases not matched to a gene; V was cut back by 3 bases and J by 0 bases. Germline assignment: CDR1 DFQATT and CDR2 SNEGSKA (reference sequence). The CDR3 spells CSARGQGYSNQPQHF. As DNA, the CDR3 is TGCAGTGCTAGGGGACAGGGTTATAGCAATCAGCCCCAGCATTTT.

The table lists this clonotype with a few counts. The chain couples TRBV24-1 to TRBJ2-1, with D unclear. The CDR3 is made up of 13 amino acids. In germline, CDR1 is KGHDR, CDR2 SFDVKD. The V and J ends lost 4 bases and 5 bases respectively, with 8 bases between them. Here the CDR3 DNA reads TGTGCCACCAGTGACGGATCCCACAATGAGCAGTTCTTC. The encoded protein is CATSDGSHNEQFF.